The TCR beta chain described here comes from a study of long-term antiretroviral therapy in people with HIV (dated by TCRdb to between 2022 and 2023). As for the study more broadly: Collection of the earliest samples took place about a decade ahead of the 2015 WHO recommendation for immediate ART, at a time when ART was typically delayed until CD4 counts fell. This retrospective serial study examined whether starting ART and sustained HIV suppression were associated with changes in the composition and diversity of the TRB repertoire in peripheral blood. A total of about 180 cryopreserved PBMC samples were contributed to the cohort by 30 adults with confirmed HIV infection, with samples collected serially over a mean of approximately 6 years (range 1-12). Eleven of the 30 participants with HIV were female. Test extractions of a monoclonal T-cell line alongside a few dozen polyclonal samples showed no cross-contamination during QIAcube processing. General study outcomes and caveats: Starting ART was linked to a significant rise in TRB diversity, yet even after long-term ART the diversity remained significantly lower than in transplant donor controls. Because pre-ART samples had limited cell numbers, profiling was done on unsorted PBMC rather than on sorted CD4+ and CD8+ T cells. Because PBMC availability was limited, only the TCR beta chain was sequenced, with no alpha chain pairing. Expanded TRB clones identified before ART initiation dominated the repertoire at all time points, although this dominance fluctuated and declined in many PLHIV after ART. Inferences about post-ART repertoire changes were limited because no data were available on ART adherence, viral resistance or therapy changes. The samples span the years 2004 to 2017, and the ART regimens used at that time may not be as effective as current regimens. Compared with controls, HIV repertoires had narrower CDR3 length ranges, and the network structure pointed to an antigen-experienced repertoire that shifted only slightly toward naive after ART.

The CDR3 measures 14 amino acids from cysteine to phenylalanine. Only the CDR3 region is kept as DNA, spanning 42 bases read in frame from base 1. According to the germline V gene, CDR1 reads SGHRS and CDR2 reads YFSETQ. V is clipped by 2 bases and J by 3 bases, and the sequence between their germline boundaries is 12 bases long. The immunoSEQ hsTCRB v3.0 assay was used at survey level resolution to sequence the TRB variable region. A depth of about 40,000-50,000 T-cell genomes per sample was targeted for TRB sequencing. TRB libraries were pooled and sequenced on an Illumina MiSeq using a v3 150-cycle kit. The authors' analysis ran thus. Repertoire analysis ran in R within a reproducible Nextflow workflow covering QC, data transformation and analysis. LymphoSeq2, an R package for exploring AIRR-Seq data, was used to implement custom analyses. Several samples that yielded fewer than 5000 total TRB sequences were excluded, so that approximately 200 HIV repertoires were analyzed. Among the approximately 190 retained HIV repertoires, 55 to 65 were collected before ART initiation and around 130 after ART initiation. Repertoires were downsampled to 5000 TRB nucleotide sequences, and summary statistics were averaged over 100 downsampling iterations. The analysis kept only TRB sequences whose CDR3 regions were at least seven amino acids long. Diversity was measured with a Shannon entropy-derived clonality score and the Gini coefficient. In the repertoire networks, any two of the top 5000 CDR3 amino acid sequences were connected whenever the two sequences differed by an edit distance of one. Antigen specificity groups and MHC restriction were predicted for TRB CDR3 amino acid sequences with GLIPH2. To flag known associations with CMV, EBV, HIV or tissue antigens, CDR3 amino acid sequences were compared against VDJdb and McPAS-TCR. Pre-ART, post-ART and control groups were compared with Wilcoxon signed-rank tests and Holm-Bonferroni correction. TCRdb obtained this table from immuneACCESS and retained in-frame rearrangements with V and J assigned. These tables miss some clones; where compared with another copy, unresolved V genes account for less than half of the shortfall, and the remainder is unexplained. V and J calls and clone size are as listed in that table; D and trimming were resolved from the DNA. This sample is represented by approximately 20,000 clones; around three quarters of them were singletons. Over 9% of the sample goes to the ten largest clones.

Inclusion was restricted to participants for whom at least one PBMC sample before ART initiation and at least two post-ART samples were available. Every participant with HIV received treatment in the United States of America. Before DNA extraction, cryopreserved samples containing roughly 0.85-11 million PBMC were thawed and washed. At the time of the earliest PBMC sample, participants with HIV were aged between about 20 and 55 years. PBMC samples were contributed by each participant from 1-4 timepoints before ART initiation and 2-8 timepoints after ART initiation, with a median of 7 samples. Serial HIV viral load, CD4+ T-cell count, ART history and demographic data were obtained for every participant. Using a Qiagen kit on a QIAcube, genomic DNA was extracted from unsorted PBMC, with samples processed in batches of 12. This clone appeared a few times. This receptor's antigen is unknown. The record has no base qualities; no much larger clone is one base away.

This sequence originates from a woman in her forties with HIV. The material sequenced was unsorted PBMCs, taken 4.1 years after starting antiretroviral therapy. The V and J segments used are TRBV5-1 and TRBJ2-7; the D gene is perhaps TRBD1, from 6 matching bases. The CDR3 region: CASSFTRDIYEQYF. The DNA is as follows: TGCGCCAGCAGCTTCACCCGGGACATCTACGAGCAGTACTTC.